The rows below give T cell receptor beta chains drawn from one sample of a study of OX40 agonist ivuxolimab in advanced cancers. Method: immunoSEQ multiplex PCR; TCRdb's copy keeps in-frame clones and lacks some. This sample has 25,000 to 30,000 clones; approximately 88% occur once, and the top ten carry roughly 19%. This specimen was CD4+ or CD8+ T cells sorted from blood, taken in a trial of the OX40 agonist ivuxolimab. Receptors were obtained from an adult with an advanced solid tumor such as melanoma, head and neck, liver or kidney cancer. Each CDR3 is given with its conserved first and last residue. D genes are given only for firm matches. Rows may omit the clone size; those that give it use once, few, many or a size class.

size	D	V	J	DNA	CDR3
.	.	TRBV4-1	TRBJ2-5	TGCGCCAGCAGCCAAGTAGGCAGGGCCGAGACCCAGTACTTC	CASSQVGRAETQYF
.	TRBD1	TRBV27	TRBJ1-6	TGTGCCAGCAGTTTAGCCCACAGGGGTAATTCACCCCTCCACTTT	CASSLAHRGNSPLHF
.	.	TRBV4-1	TRBJ2-3	TGCGCCAGCAGCCACCGAGGGGGCACAGATACGCAGTATTTT	CASSHRGGTDTQYF
.	TRBD2	TRBV6-5	TRBJ2-1	TGTGCCAGCAGACTAGCGGGAGGGGCTTACAATGAGCAGTTCTTC	CASRLAGGAYNEQFF
.	.	TRBV5-1	TRBJ2-7	TGCGCCAGCGCCGACCCCTTAGGATACGAGCAGTACTTC	CASADPLGYEQYF
.	TRBD2	TRBV10-3	TRBJ2-2	TGTGCCATCACCCCAACTAGCGGTAGAGGGACCGGGGAGCTGTTTTTT	CAITPTSGRGTGELFF
.	TRBD2	TRBV7-9	TRBJ2-2	TGTGCCAGCAGCTTTAAGGGGAGGGTCAGCGGGGAGCTGTTTTTT	CASSFKGRVSGELFF
.	.	TRBV30	TRBJ1-2	TGTGCCTGGAGTGTCTGGGGGTCTAACTATGGCTACACCTTC	CAWSVWGSNYGYTF
.	.	TRBV7-2	TRBJ1-1	TGTGCCAGCAGCAGGTTTGAGGGGGTGAACACTGAAGCTTTCTTT	CASSRFEGVNTEAFF
.	.	TRBV27	TRBJ1-1	TGTGCCAGCAGTTTGTATGGGGAGAACACTGAAGCTTTCTTT	CASSLYGENTEAFF
.	.	TRBV4-1	TRBJ1-1	TGCGCCAGCAGCCAAGGGGGAGGGGTATACACTGAAGCTTTCTTT	CASSQGGGVYTEAFF
.	.	TRBV27	TRBJ2-2	TGTGCCAGCAGTTCGGCAGGGGTAGCCGGGGAGCTGTTTTTT	CASSSAGVAGELFF
few	.	TRBV27	TRBJ2-3	TGTGCCAGCAGTCCCTCCACAGATACGCAGTATTTT	CASSPSTDTQYF
.	.	TRBV19	TRBJ2-5	TGTGCCAGTAGTTCCAGGGATGTCGAGACCCAGTACTTC	CASSSRDVETQYF
.	TRBD1	TRBV19	TRBJ2-1	TGTGCCAGTAGGACAGGGGGTTACAATGAGCAGTTCTTC	CASRTGGYNEQFF
.	.	TRBV21-1	TRBJ1-2	TGTGCCAGCAGCGGACGACAGGGCCATAACTATGGCTACACCTTC	CASSGRQGHNYGYTF
.	TRBD2	TRBV19	TRBJ2-1	TGTGCCAGTAGTCTGACTAGCGGATTTTACAATGAGCAGTTCTTC	CASSLTSGFYNEQFF
.	TRBD1	TRBV15	TRBJ2-6	TGTGCCACCAGCAGAGGGCCTTGGGACAGGGGCATCTCTGGGGCCAACGTCCTGACTTTC	CATSRGPWDRGISGANVLTF
.	TRBD2	TRBV9	TRBJ2-1	TGTGCCAGCAGCCCCTGGACTAGCGGGGGGAGTAATGAGCAGTTCTTC	CASSPWTSGGSNEQFF
few	TRBD2	TRBV7-9	TRBJ2-1	TGTGCCAGCAGCTTAGGCTCTAGCGGGGGGCCTTACAATGAGCAGTTCTTC	CASSLGSSGGPYNEQFF
.	.	TRBV29-1	TRBJ1-2	TGCAGCGTTGGATTAACTGTGGGAGGGGACCCTTTGGATGGCTACACCTTC	CSVGLTVGGDPLDGYTF
.	.	TRBV4-1	TRBJ2-7	TGCGCCAGCAGCCAAGGCCGGGACGCACTCTACGAGCAGTACTTC	CASSQGRDALYEQYF
few	.	TRBV9	TRBJ2-1	TGTGCCAGCAGCCCCGGGGCCTACAATGAGCAGTTCTTC	CASSPGAYNEQFF
few	.	TRBV28	TRBJ1-6	TGTGCCAGCAGTCTTCCTCGGGGCCCCCTCCACTTT	CASSLPRGPLHF
.	.	TRBV2	TRBJ2-3	TGTGCCAGCTATGGGGGGCCAGATACGCAGTATTTT	CASYGGPDTQYF
once	TRBD1	TRBV9	TRBJ1-2	TGTGCCAGCAGCGCCCTGACAGGGTTTGGCTACACCTTC	CASSALTGFGYTF
few	.	TRBV6-1	TRBJ1-2	TGTGCCAGCAGTGACGAGGCCGGCAGGCCGGGTGGTGGCTACACCTTC	CASSDEAGRPGGGYTF
.	.	TRBV11-2	TRBJ1-2	TGTGCCAGCAGCTTAGATGCGGGCTATATAGCCGGCTACACCTTC	CASSLDAGYIAGYTF
.	.	TRBV10-3	TRBJ1-1	TGTGCCACCCGAGGGGGGGTGAACACTGAAGCTTTCTTT	CATRGGVNTEAFF
.	.	TRBV6-1	TRBJ1-5	TGTGCCAGCAGCTTGCCTAGCAATCAGCCCCAGCATTTT	CASSLPSNQPQHF